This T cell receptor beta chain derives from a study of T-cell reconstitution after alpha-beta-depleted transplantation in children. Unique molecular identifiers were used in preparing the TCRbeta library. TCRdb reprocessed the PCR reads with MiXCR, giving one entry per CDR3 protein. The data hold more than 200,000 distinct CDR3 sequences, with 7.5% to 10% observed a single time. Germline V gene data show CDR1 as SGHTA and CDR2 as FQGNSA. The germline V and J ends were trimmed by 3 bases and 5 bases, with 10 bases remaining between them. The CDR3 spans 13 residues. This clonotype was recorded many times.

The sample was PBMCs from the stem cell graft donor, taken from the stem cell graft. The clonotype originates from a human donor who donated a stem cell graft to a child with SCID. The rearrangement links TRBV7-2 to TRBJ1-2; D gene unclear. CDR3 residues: CASSFTGEYGYTF. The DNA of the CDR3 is TGTGCCAGCAGCTTTACCGGGGAGTATGGCTACACCTTC. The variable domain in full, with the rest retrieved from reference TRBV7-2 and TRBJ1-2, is GAGVSQSPSNKVTEKGKDVELRCDPISGHTALYWYRQSLGQGLEFLIYFQGNSAPDKSGLPSDRFSAERTGGSVSTLTIQRTQQEDSAVYLCASSFTGEYGYTFGSGTRLTVV.